What follows are 18 T cell receptor beta chains derived from one specimen sequenced in a study of OX40 agonist ivuxolimab in advanced cancers. TCRdb keeps only in-frame clones here, not all; method: immunoSEQ multiplex PCR. The table lists about 91,000 clones, 84% of them singletons, with more than 0.95% in the top ten. The starting material was CD4+ or CD8+ T cells sorted from blood, obtained in a trial of the OX40 agonist ivuxolimab. The receptors originated from an adult with an advanced solid tumor such as melanoma, head and neck, liver or kidney cancer.

This chain connects TRBV7-2 to TRBJ2-5, with D hard to call. This CDR3 contains 12 residues. Germline V gives CDR1 SGHTA, CDR2 FQGNSA. V was pared by 6 bases and J by 2 bases, with 7 bases between. CDR3 nucleotides: TGTGCCAGCAGAGACGGACAAGAGACCCAGTACTTC. This encodes CASRDGQETQYF.

The sample holds one count of this clone. The V call is TRBV27, the J call TRBJ2-3; 9 nucleotides align to TRBD2. Looked up from germline, CDR1 is MNHEY and CDR2 is SMNVEV (reference sequence). This CDR3 contains 15 residues. J was trimmed by 6 bases and V by 4 bases; bases with no gene match: 8. The CDR3 bases are TGTGCCAGCAGTTGGGCGGGGGGGCTAGCGGATACGCAGTATTTT. It is translated as CASSWAGGLADTQYF.

The chain couples TRBV19 to TRBJ2-7; 8 bases match TRBD1. V lost 5 bases to trimming and J lost 3 bases; unmatched junction nucleotides: 9. Looked up from germline, CDR1 is LNHDA and CDR2 is SQIVND (reference sequence). This CDR3 has 15 residues. The CDR3 protein is CASSPGGYTFYEQYF. Written as DNA, the CDR3 is TGTGCCAGTAGTCCAGGGGGCTACACTTTCTACGAGCAGTACTTC.

The J gene is TRBJ2-2, the V gene TRBV5-1; D may correspond to TRBD1 or TRBD2 (6 bases each). V shed 7 bases and J shed 2 bases, with 12 bases lying between them. Per the germline V gene, CDR1 is SGHRS and CDR2 is YFSETQ. This CDR3 comprises 14 residues. CDR3 protein: CASGPGANTGELFF. CDR3 DNA sequence: TGCGCCAGCGGCCCGGGGGCAAACACCGGGGAGCTGTTTTTT.

This chain links TRBV6-6 with TRBJ2-2; D ambiguous. Germline CDR1 and CDR2: MNHNY and SVGAGI (reference sequence). Between the trimmed V and J ends, which lost 11 bases and 6 bases, there was a span of 19 bases. The CDR3 spans 14 residues. CDR3: CAARYQHSSGELFF. For the CDR3, the DNA is TGTGCCGCCCGGTATCAACACAGCTCCGGGGAGCTGTTTTTT.

The chain recombines TRBV5-4 with TRBJ2-7; possible D gene TRBD2, 6 bases. Deletions cut 3 bases from V and 6 bases from J, with 10 bases between. The CDR3 has 12 residues. Germline CDR1 SGHNT, CDR2 YYREEE (reference sequence). The CDR3 DNA follows: TGTGCCAGCAGCTCCATCGGGGGCGAGCAGTACGTC. As protein: CASSSIGGEQYV.

CDR3 sequence: CASRAGLNQPQHF. Here the CDR3 DNA reads TGTGCCAGCAGGGCGGGCCTCAATCAGCCCCAGCATTTT. V gene TRBV28 combines with J gene TRBJ1-5, with D unresolved. The CDR3 runs to 13 residues. CDR1 and CDR2 from the germline V gene are MDHEN and SYDVKM. Trimming took 6 bases from V and 3 from J, leaving 9 bases between them.

The V and J genes are TRBV7-6 and TRBJ2-2; D is perhaps TRBD1 or TRBD2 (7 bases each). CDR1 is SGHVS and CDR2 is FNYEAQ in the germline V gene. V was cut by 5 bases and J by 6 bases, with 16 bases left in between. This CDR3 region has 15 residues. CDR3 protein: CASSATGEGSGELFF. CDR3 bases: TGTGCCAGCAGCGCCACAGGGGAGGGATCCGGGGAGCTGTTTTTT.

The chain joins TRBV4-3 to TRBJ2-5; TRBD2 is a possible D gene (5 bases). Germline V gives CDR1 LGHNA, CDR2 YSLEER. This CDR3 spans 14 amino acids. V lost 2 bases to trimming and J lost 7 bases, with 14 bases between them. Written as DNA, the CDR3 is TGCGCCAGCAGCCAAAGAGAGGGAACCCTGACCCAGTACTTC. It translates to CASSQREGTLTQYF.

The chain is built from TRBV5-1 and TRBJ1-4; D may be TRBD1 (5 bases). There are 14 residues in the CDR3. Germline V gives CDR1 SGHRS, CDR2 YFSETQ. The V and J ends lost 4 bases and 13 bases respectively, with 20 bases between them. In nucleotides, the CDR3 is TGCGCCAGCAGCATAGACAGCCTGGGCGGAGGACTGTTTTTT. Translation gives CASSIDSLGGGLFF.

The chain uses TRBV6-5 and TRBJ2-1; unclear D gene. The CDR3 is 14 residues long. Germline-derived CDR1 and CDR2 are MNHEY and SVGAGI. Trimming removed 6 bases from V and 5 bases from J, with 14 bases in between. DNA of the CDR3: TGTGCCAGCAGCCGGAACTTGGCTAACAATGAGCAGTTCTTC. Encoded protein: CASSRNLANNEQFF.

The chain couples TRBV7-3 to TRBJ2-3; D possibly corresponds to TRBD2 (6 bases). Germline V gene data show CDR1 as SGHTA and CDR2 as FQGTGA. The CDR3 loop spans 14 amino acids. The ends were cut back, 1 base at V and 1 base at J, with 6 bases in the middle. The CDR3 protein is CASSLSGGTDTQYF. CDR3 in DNA: TGTGCCAGCAGCTTAAGCGGGGGCACAGATACGCAGTATTTT.

This chain connects TRBV30 to TRBJ1-1; D may be TRBD1 (5 bases). V lost 5 bases, J lost 1 base, and 8 bases lay in between. CDR1 GTSNPN and CDR2 SVGIG come from the germline V gene (reference sequence). This CDR3 is built from 12 residues. CDR3 sequence reads: CAWGQSNTEAFF. CDR3 bases: TGTGCCTGGGGACAATCGAACACTGAAGCTTTCTTT.

The V call is TRBV5-4, the J call TRBJ2-5; 12 bases are shared with TRBD1. Unmatched junction bases numbered 5, after V lost 4 bases and J lost 4 bases. Germline V gene lookup returns CDR1 SGHNT and CDR2 YYREEE (reference sequence). The CDR3 length is 15 residues. Written as DNA, the CDR3 is TGTGCCAGCAGCAAAGGGGACAGGGGGCCAGAGACCCAGTACTTC. Protein product: CASSKGDRGPETQYF.

The chain joins TRBV11-2 to TRBJ2-3; D is undetermined. CDR1 and CDR2 (germline): SGHAT, FQNNGV. The CDR3 is made up of 13 amino acids. The V end was cut by 5 bases, the J end by 4 bases, with 10 bases between. CDR3 loop: CASSQTLADTQYF. The CDR3 coding sequence is TGTGCCAGCAGCCAGACTTTGGCAGATACGCAGTATTTT.

This clone showed up just once. The chain couples TRBV7-2 to TRBJ2-5; 8 positions agree with TRBD1. The germline V gene encodes CDR1 SGHTA and CDR2 FQGNSA. The CDR3 totals 13 residues. With 5 bases clipped from V and 4 bases from J, the junction kept 3 bases outside the gene matches. This CDR3 reads CASSTGQGETQYF. In nucleotides, the CDR3 is TGTGCCAGCAGCACTGGACAGGGAGAGACCCAGTACTTC.

For the CDR3, the DNA is TGTGCCAGCAGCTCCCGGGGTACAGGGACTGGGGCCAACGTCCTGACTTTC. It encodes CASSSRGTGTGANVLTF. The chain has TRBV5-5 and TRBJ2-6, with D maybe TRBD1 (6 bases). Germline assignment: CDR1 SGHKS and CDR2 YYEKEE (reference sequence). This CDR3 region has 17 residues. Trimming removed 3 bases from V and 2 bases from J, with 15 bases in between. The full variable domain, in which reference TRBV5-5 and TRBJ2-6 provide the parts outside the CDR3, is DAGVTQSPTHLIKTRGQQVTLRCSPISGHKSVSWYQQVLGQGPQFIFQYYEKEERGRGNFPDRFSARQFPNYSSELNVNALLLGDSALYLCASSSRGTGTGANVLTFGAGSRLTVL.

The chain uses TRBV7-2 and TRBJ1-5, with 10 bases aligning to TRBD1. The CDR3 is 15 amino acids. The V gene's germline CDR1 is SGHTA and CDR2 FQGNSA. With V trimmed by 6 bases and J by 5 bases, 7 bases remained unmatched. The CDR3 bases are TGTGCCAGCAGTTTGGACAGGGGGGGACATCAGCCCCAGCATTTT. Translation: CASSLDRGGHQPQHF.